These 8 T cell receptor beta chains came from one sample sequenced in a study of blood T cell repertoires in COVID-19. Here immunoSEQ multiplex PCR was the method, and the copy in TCRdb shows in-frame clones only, minus some. Among roughly 190,000 clones listed, less than 95% were seen once. Sequenced: peripheral blood. The origin of the receptors is a man aged 25 to 40 with COVID-19, enrolled during active disease.

By sample fraction, this clone is medium-sized. V is TRBV7-2 and J is TRBJ1-5; 8 nucleotides match TRBD1. The V segment lost 0 bases and the J segment 3 bases; nucleotides outside the gene matches: 7. This CDR3 is built from 17 residues. CDR1 is SGHTA, CDR2 FQGNSA, per germline. The chain's CDR3 is CASSLALNRGTNQPQHF. The DNA for the CDR3 is TGTGCCAGCAGCTTAGCGCTGAACAGGGGGACCAATCAGCCCCAGCATTTT.

This clone came up once. The chain uses TRBV7-9 and TRBJ1-2; tentatively, D is TRBD1 (5 bases). V lost 1 base and J lost 8, with 8 bases in between. The germline V gene has CDR1 SEHNR and CDR2 FQNEAQ (reference sequence). The CDR3 has 12 residues. CDR3 sequence (DNA): TGTGCCAGCAGCTTAGGGGGCCACGGCTACACCTTC. Translated, it gives CASSLGGHGYTF. Based on the CDR3 plus reference TRBV7-9 and TRBJ1-2, the full variable domain is DTGVSQNPRHKITKRGQNVTFRCDPISEHNRLYWYRQTLGQGPEFLTYFQNEAQLEKSRLLSDRFSAERPKGSFSTLEIQRTEQGDSAMYLCASSLGGHGYTFGSGTRLTVV.

DNA for the CDR3: TGTGCCAGCAGCCGCGGACTTTACAATGAGCAGTTCTTC. Protein product: CASSRGLYNEQFF. V and J are TRBV14 and TRBJ2-1; TRBD2 might be the D (5 bases). The V and J ends lost 4 bases and 4 bases respectively, with 8 bases between them. The CDR3 runs to 13 residues. The germline V gene has CDR1 SGHDN and CDR2 FVKESK.

J is TRBJ1-1 and V is TRBV3-1 (or the pseudogene TRBV3-2); 9 positions match TRBD1. The CDR3 length is 15 residues. Germline-derived CDR1 and CDR2 are LGHDT and YNNKEL (reference sequence). Trimming removed 4 bases from V and 3 bases from J; junction bases left unmatched: 6. CDR3 sequence reads: CASSPQDRGDTEAFF. In nucleotides, the CDR3 is TGTGCCAGCAGCCCCCAGGACAGGGGAGACACTGAAGCTTTCTTT.

The rearrangement joins TRBV5-1 to TRBJ1-1, with 8 bases aligning to TRBD1. Germline V CDR1 and CDR2: SGHRS, YFSETQ. Unmatched junction bases numbered 7, after V lost 4 bases and J lost 8 bases. There are 13 residues in the CDR3. The CDR3 spells CASSPDRGGEAFF. The CDR3 DNA reads TGCGCCAGCAGCCCCGACAGGGGTGGGGAAGCTTTCTTT.

CDR3 bases: TGTGCCAGCAGCTCTTTCTACGAGCAGTACTTC. It yields the protein CASSSFYEQYF. This chain links TRBV5-6 with TRBJ2-7; D remains ambiguous. The CDR3 is 11 amino acids. Germline V gene sequence: CDR1 SGHDT, CDR2 YYEEEE. Trimming pared 3 bases from V and 3 bases from J, leaving 4 bases between.

The chain employs TRBV7-3 and TRBJ1-2; possible D gene TRBD1, 6 bases. Trimming removed 0 bases from V and 6 bases from J, with 14 bases in between. CDR3 size: 15 residues. The germline V gene encodes CDR1 SGHTA and CDR2 FQGTGA. The CDR3 loop reads CASSLTPTGYDGYTF. CDR3 sequence (DNA): TGTGCCAGCAGCTTAACCCCAACAGGGTACGATGGCTACACCTTC.

The chain is built from TRBV5-4 and TRBJ2-5, with D perhaps TRBD2 (5 bases). Deletions cut 4 bases from V and 5 bases from J, with 12 bases between. Germline V lookup: CDR1 SGHNT, CDR2 YYREEE (reference sequence). The length of the CDR3 is 13 residues. In DNA form, the CDR3 reads TGTGCCAGCAGCGCAGCACCGGGGGAGACCCAGTACTTC. Residues: CASSAAPGETQYF.